The source of this T cell receptor beta chain is a study of blood T cell repertoires in COVID-19. The germline CDR1 and CDR2 sequences are SNHLY and FYNNEI. Trimming removed 2 bases at V and 8 bases at J, with 12 bases between. This CDR3 has 14 amino acids. The data were produced by immunoSEQ multiplex PCR, yet TCRdb's version contains in-frame clones alone and is incomplete. The table lists fewer than 65,000 clones, roughly 90% of them singletons. The gene calls are TRBV2 and TRBJ1-4; D ambiguous. Sample: peripheral blood. This clonotype was sampled from a man between 50 and 59 years old with acute or convalescent COVID-19. CDR3 DNA sequence: TGTGCCAGCAGTGAATTGAGAGGGAACGAAAAACTGTTTTTT. Its translation: CASSELRGNEKLFF. Supplemented by reference TRBV2 and TRBJ1-4, the full variable domain reads EPEVTQTPSHQVTQMGQEVILRCVPISNHLYFYWYRQILGQKVEFLVSFYNNEISEKSEIFDDQFSVERPDGSNFTLKIRSTKLEDSAMYFCASSELRGNEKLFFGSGTQLSVL.